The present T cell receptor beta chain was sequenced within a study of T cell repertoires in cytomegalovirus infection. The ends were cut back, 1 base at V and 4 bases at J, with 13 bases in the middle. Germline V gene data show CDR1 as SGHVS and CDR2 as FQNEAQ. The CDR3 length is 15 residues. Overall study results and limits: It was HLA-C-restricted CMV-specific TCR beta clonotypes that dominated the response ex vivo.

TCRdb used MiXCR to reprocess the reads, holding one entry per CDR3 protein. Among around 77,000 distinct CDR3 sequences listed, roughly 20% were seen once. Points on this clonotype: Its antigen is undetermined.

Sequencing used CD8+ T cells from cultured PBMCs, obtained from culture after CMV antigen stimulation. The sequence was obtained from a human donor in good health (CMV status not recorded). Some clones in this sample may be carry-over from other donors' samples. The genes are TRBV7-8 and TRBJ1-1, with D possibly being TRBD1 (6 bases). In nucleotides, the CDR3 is TGTGCCAGCAGCTTAGGGGGGGGGGCGGCCACTGAAGCTTTCTTT. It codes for CASSLGGGAATEAFF.